The 20 T cell receptor beta chains in this list originate from one sample, sequenced in a study of blood T cell repertoires in COVID-19. This table comes from immunoSEQ multiplex PCR, and its TCRdb copy is limited to in-frame clones, with some not included. In the table there are about 250,000 clones, about 89% of which are singletons. The specimen was PBMCs or T cells enriched from blood (not recorded which). The source is a man aged 40-49 years who had recovered from COVID-19.

The V and J genes are TRBV28 and TRBJ1-1, with 8 bases fitting TRBD1. The V gene end was trimmed by 3 bases and the J gene end by 0 bases; junction bases not matched to a gene: 6. Germline CDR1 and CDR2: MDHEN and SYDVKM. The CDR3 is made up of 16 amino acids. The CDR3 bases are TGTGCCAGCAGTTTGACAGGGGAGGGGATGAACACTGAAGCTTTCTTT. It encodes CASSLTGEGMNTEAFF.

V and J are TRBV10-3 and TRBJ2-5; 9 bases are a match to TRBD1. Germline assignment: CDR1 ENHRY and CDR2 SYGVKD. CDR3 length: 18 amino acids. The V segment lost 0 bases and the J segment 1 base; nucleotides outside the gene matches: 9. The CDR3 is CAISESVGTGTIQETQYF. The CDR3 nucleotides are TGTGCCATCAGTGAGTCGGTCGGGACAGGGACGATCCAAGAGACCCAGTACTTC.

CDR3 coding DNA: TGTGCCAGCAGCTTGGAGGGGACTGAAGCTTTCTTT. Its translation: CASSLEGTEAFF. The chain has TRBV5-6 and TRBJ1-1; tentatively, D is TRBD1 (5 bases). Trimming pared 0 bases from V and 5 bases from J, leaving 5 bases between. Germline assignment: CDR1 SGHDT and CDR2 YYEEEE. This CDR3 has 12 residues.

This chain uses TRBV2 with TRBJ2-1; TRBD1 agrees at 10 bases. Unmatched junction bases numbered 13, after V lost 3 bases and J lost 8 bases. The CDR3 is 17 residues long. The germline V gene has CDR1 SNHLY and CDR2 FYNNEI. CDR3 bases: TGTGCCAGCAGTGAGCTGCGGAGGACAGGGGGTAACGATGAGCAGTTCTTC. Its protein product is CASSELRRTGGNDEQFF.

This chain uses TRBV6-6 with TRBJ2-1; the match to TRBD2 covers 7 bases. The germline CDR1 and CDR2 sequences are MNHNY and SVGAGI (reference sequence). The ends lost 8 bases at V and 5 bases at J; junction bases unmatched: 9. This CDR3 comprises 14 residues. CDR3: CASGYSREDNEQFF. CDR3 bases: TGTGCCAGCGGATATTCCCGGGAGGACAATGAGCAGTTCTTC.

The chain joins TRBV29-1 to TRBJ2-2, with TRBD1 as a possible D gene (6 bases). CDR3 size: 13 residues. CDR1 SQVTM and CDR2 ANQGSEA come from the germline V gene. V shed 7 bases and J shed 6 bases, with 15 bases lying between them. The CDR3 sequence is CSAAASGAGELFF. As DNA, the CDR3 is TGCAGCGCTGCCGCGTCAGGGGCCGGGGAGCTGTTTTTT.

The chain employs TRBV19 and TRBJ1-2, with 9 bases fitting TRBD1. The V gene end was trimmed by 4 bases and the J gene end by 8 bases; junction bases not matched to a gene: 11. The CDR3 consists of 15 residues. CDR1 and CDR2 from the germline V gene are LNHDA and SQIVND (reference sequence). The CDR3 DNA is TGTGCCAGTAGTAGAAAGGGACAGGGAATGAGCGGCTACACCTTC. Translation gives CASSRKGQGMSGYTF.

This clone has a handful of counts. The chain recombines TRBV2 with TRBJ1-5; D is possibly TRBD1 (6 bases). Trimming removed 7 bases at V and 0 bases at J, with 16 bases between. The CDR3 sequence is 16 residues long. CDR1 is SNHLY and CDR2 is FYNNEI in the germline V gene. For the CDR3, the DNA is TGTGCCAGCACCCCGGACAGATTATCTAGCAATCAGCCCCAGCATTTT. Residues: CASTPDRLSSNQPQHF. Supplemented by reference TRBV2 and TRBJ1-5, the full variable domain reads EPEVTQTPSHQVTQMGQEVILRCVPISNHLYFYWYRQILGQKVEFLVSFYNNEISEKSEIFDDQFSVERPDGSNFTLKIRSTKLEDSAMYFCASTPDRLSSNQPQHFGDGTRLSIL.

The gene calls are TRBV2 and TRBJ1-5, with 10 bases lining up with TRBD1. The CDR3 consists of 16 residues. From germline, CDR1 is SNHLY and CDR2 FYNNEI. The V and J ends lost 3 bases and 4 bases, in that order; junction bases with no gene match: 6. DNA for the CDR3: TGTGCCAGCAGTGAGGTGCGGACAGGGGGGAATCAGCCCCAGCATTTT. This gives the protein CASSEVRTGGNQPQHF.

This clone was observed a handful of times. The chain is built from TRBV2 and TRBJ2-7; possibly TRBD1 for D (6 bases). This CDR3 spans 13 amino acids. V gave up 9 bases and J gave up 3 bases, with 15 bases separating them. The germline V gene encodes CDR1 SNHLY and CDR2 FYNNEI. CDR3: CASERTDNYEQYF. The CDR3 DNA sequence: TGTGCCAGTGAGAGGACAGACAACTACGAGCAGTACTTC.

This chain uses TRBV5-1 with TRBJ1-1, with D possibly TRBD1 on 6 matching bases. This CDR3 has 13 residues. V dropped 3 bases and J dropped 7 bases, with 13 bases sitting between them. The germline CDR1 and CDR2 sequences are SGHRS and YFSETQ. As DNA, the CDR3 is TGCGCCAGCAGCTCCCCTCCAGGGGTTGAAGCTTTCTTT. Its protein product is CASSSPPGVEAFF. The variable domain in full, with the rest retrieved from reference TRBV5-1 and TRBJ1-1, is KAGVTQTPRYLIKTRGQQVTLSCSPISGHRSVSWYQQTPGQGLQFLFEYFSETQRNKGNFPGRFSGRQFSNSRSEMNVSTLELGDSALYLCASSSPPGVEAFFGQGTRLTVV.

The rearrangement joins TRBV7-2 to TRBJ1-1; tentative D call: TRBD1 (5 bases). V was clipped by 4 bases and J by 4 bases, with 13 bases between them. CDR3 size: 14 residues. Per germline, CDR1 SGHTA and CDR2 FQGNSA. CDR3 bases: TGTGCCAGCAGCTCGGGCCCGGGGGGCACTGAAGCTTTCTTT. It encodes CASSSGPGGTEAFF.

The table lists this clone with a count of one. The rearrangement uses TRBV7-8 and TRBJ1-2; 7 bases agree with TRBD1. With V trimmed by 5 bases and J by 3 bases, 3 bases remained unmatched. CDR3 length: 13 residues. Germline V gene sequence: CDR1 SGHVS, CDR2 FQNEAQ. The CDR3 region is CASSVTGDYGYTF. The DNA of the CDR3 is TGTGCCAGCAGCGTTACAGGGGACTATGGCTACACCTTC.

The chain couples TRBV11-3 to TRBJ2-1, with 11 nucleotides matching TRBD2. Trimming removed 4 bases from V and 7 bases from J; junction bases left unmatched: 9. Germline V gene lookup returns CDR1 SGHNT and CDR2 YENEEA. The CDR3 extends over 16 amino acids. DNA for the CDR3: TGTGCCAGCAGCTACGGGTTAGCGGGGGGGCGGAATGAGCAGTTCTTC. It yields the protein CASSYGLAGGRNEQFF. The complete variable domain, with remaining parts taken from reference TRBV11-3 and TRBJ2-1, reads EAGVVQSPRYKIIEKKQPVAFWCNPISGHNTLYWYLQNLGQGPELLIRYENEEAVDDSQLPKDRFSAERLKGVDSTLKIQPAELGDSAVYLCASSYGLAGGRNEQFFGPGTRLTVL.

The CDR3 DNA follows: TGTGCCAGCAGCCAATTGGAGACGACTGAAGCTTTCTTT. It specifies CASSQLETTEAFF. The rearrangement uses TRBV3-1 (or the pseudogene TRBV3-2) and TRBJ1-1; the D is unclear. The V end lost 2 bases, the J end lost 5 bases, and 9 bases lay between the germline ends. There are 13 residues in the CDR3. CDR1 is LGHDT and CDR2 is YNNKEL in the germline V gene (reference sequence).

This chain uses TRBV30 with TRBJ1-1; D is possibly TRBD1 (5 bases). The CDR3 extends over 15 amino acids. V lost 0 bases to trimming and J lost 5 bases, with 16 bases between them. The germline gives CDR1 GTSNPN, CDR2 SVGIG (reference sequence). CDR3 residues: CAWSVLRGFGTEAFF. The DNA for the CDR3 is TGTGCCTGGAGTGTCCTGCGGGGGTTCGGGACTGAAGCTTTCTTT. The variable domain in full, completed from reference TRBV30 and TRBJ1-1, reads SQTIHQWPATLVQPVGSPLSLECTVEGTSNPNLYWYRQAAGRGLQLLFYSVGIGQISSEVPQNLSASRPQDRQFILSSKKLLLSDSGFYLCAWSVLRGFGTEAFFGQGTRLTVV.

The rearrangement joins TRBV6-1 to TRBJ1-5; 10 positions agree with TRBD1. The CDR3 is 18 residues long. V shed 3 bases, J shed 7 bases, and the junction held 15 bases outside the gene matches. CDR1 is MNHNS, CDR2 SASEGT, per germline. CDR3 sequence: CASSDYPGQGPNRQPQHF. CDR3 sequence (DNA): TGTGCCAGCAGTGATTACCCGGGACAGGGGCCCAATAGGCAGCCCCAGCATTTT.

J is TRBJ1-2 and V is TRBV25-1; the D gene is possibly TRBD1 (5 bases). The CDR3 runs 15 residues. From germline, CDR1 is MGHDK and CDR2 SYGVNS. V lost 2 bases and J 2 bases, leaving 12 bases between the germline ends. CDR3 sequence reads: CASSERGVGNYGYTF. CDR3 nucleotides: TGTGCCAGCAGTGAACGGGGGGTAGGGAACTATGGCTACACCTTC.

The V and J genes are TRBV25-1 and TRBJ1-1; D is perhaps TRBD1 (6 bases). V was cut by 7 bases and J by 0 bases, with 12 bases left in between. Germline CDR1 and CDR2: MGHDK and SYGVNS. The CDR3 contains 14 residues. The CDR3 nucleotides are TGTGCCAGCACCCAAGGACAGCTGAACACTGAAGCTTTCTTT. Protein product: CASTQGQLNTEAFF. The full variable domain, rest sourced from reference TRBV25-1 and TRBJ1-1, is EADIYQTPRYLVIGTGKKITLECSQTMGHDKMYWYQQDPGMELHLIHYSYGVNSTEKGDLSSESTVSRIRTEHFPLTLESARPSHTSQYLCASTQGQLNTEAFFGQGTRLTVV.

This clone was recorded only once. CDR3 loop: CASSQVGGGLWNEQFF. The DNA for the CDR3 is TGTGCCAGCAGCCAAGTGGGGGGGGGATTATGGAATGAGCAGTTCTTC. V usage is TRBV3-1 (or the pseudogene TRBV3-2) and J usage is TRBJ2-1; 7 positions agree with TRBD2. V lost 1 base and J lost 7; bases outside the gene matches: 10. The CDR3 has 16 amino acids. Per the germline V gene, CDR1 is LGHDT and CDR2 is YNNKEL (reference sequence).